These T cell receptor beta chains were read from a single sample in a study of blood T cell repertoires in COVID-19. Profiled with immunoSEQ multiplex PCR; TCRdb holds only in-frame clones, not every one. The table lists roughly 260,000 clones, 70% to 90% of them singletons, with 3.7% in the top ten. Source material: peripheral blood. These receptors were obtained from a woman in her 40s with acute or convalescent COVID-19. The CDR3 runs from the conserved cysteine through the conserved F or W. A D gene is named only where the DNA matches it firmly. The size field is filled for only some rows; it gives once, few, many or a size class.

J: TRBJ1-6
size: -
V: TRBV5-4
D: -
CDR3: CASSSIGGPYNSPLHF
DNA: TGTGCCAGCAGCTCCATCGGGGGGCCCTATAATTCACCCCTCCACTTT

J: TRBJ2-5
size: -
V: TRBV6-5
D: TRBD2
CDR3: CASSRTSGGEETQYF
DNA: TGTGCCAGCAGTCGGACTAGCGGGGGGGAAGAGACCCAGTACTTC

J: TRBJ2-3
size: -
V: TRBV20-1
D: TRBD1
CDR3: CSASDPGQGADTQYF
DNA: TGCAGTGCTAGTGACCCTGGACAGGGTGCAGATACGCAGTATTTT

J: TRBJ1-2
size: -
V: TRBV19
D: TRBD1
CDR3: CASNRLSQGTGYTF
DNA: TGTGCCAGTAACCGCTTATCACAGGGGACCGGCTACACCTTC

J: TRBJ2-1
size: -
V: TRBV11-2
D: TRBD2
CDR3: CASSLRPYSGGAVHEQFF
DNA: TGTGCCAGCAGCTTACGACCTTATAGCGGGGGGGCCGTTCATGAGCAGTTCTTC

J: TRBJ2-1
size: -
V: TRBV18
D: TRBD1
CDR3: CASSPHRDRGHDEQFF
DNA: TGTGCCAGCTCACCACACCGGGACAGGGGGCACGATGAGCAGTTCTTC

J: TRBJ1-2
size: few
V: TRBV6-6
D: TRBD1
CDR3: CASRPGQGTYTF
DNA: TGTGCCAGCAGACCGGGACAGGGGACCTACACCTTC

J: TRBJ1-6
size: -
V: TRBV30
D: TRBD1
CDR3: CAWSRFDRDNSPLHF
DNA: TGTGCCTGGAGTCGATTCGACAGGGATAATTCACCCCTCCACTTT

J: TRBJ2-3
size: -
V: TRBV7-9
D: -
CDR3: CASSSSQGSTDTQYF
DNA: TGTGCCAGCAGCTCTTCCCAGGGCTCCACAGATACGCAGTATTTT

J: TRBJ1-1
size: -
V: TRBV2
D: TRBD1
CDR3: CASSKGQGHGGTEAFF
DNA: TGTGCCAGCAGTAAGGGACAGGGACATGGGGGCACTGAAGCTTTCTTT

J: TRBJ2-2
size: -
V: TRBV5-1
D: TRBD2
CDR3: CASSLDPSGGAGELFF
DNA: TGCGCCAGCAGCTTGGATCCCAGCGGGGGGGCCGGGGAGCTGTTTTTT

J: TRBJ1-1
size: -
V: TRBV10-3
D: -
CDR3: CAISIREMNTEAFF
DNA: TGTGCCATCAGTATCAGGGAAATGAACACTGAAGCTTTCTTT

J: TRBJ1-1
size: -
V: TRBV5-5
D: -
CDR3: CASSPDRTHTEAFF
DNA: TGTGCCAGCAGCCCGGACAGAACACACACTGAAGCTTTCTTT

J: TRBJ1-2
size: -
V: TRBV27
D: -
CDR3: CASGPPGLIYGYTF
DNA: TGTGCCAGCGGCCCTCCGGGACTGATCTATGGCTACACCTTC

J: TRBJ2-3
size: -
V: TRBV18
D: TRBD2
CDR3: CASSPGLAGASTDTQYF
DNA: TGTGCCAGCTCACCGGGACTAGCGGGGGCGAGCACAGATACGCAGTATTTT

J: TRBJ2-1
size: -
V: TRBV10-3
D: TRBD1
CDR3: CAIGPGTGEYAEFF
DNA: TGTGCCATAGGTCCCGGGACAGGGGAGTACGCGGAGTTCTTC

J: TRBJ1-1
size: once
V: TRBV5-1
D: TRBD1
CDR3: CASSSQTWTGGSGTEAFF
DNA: TGCGCCAGCAGTTCGCAGACCTGGACAGGGGGATCTGGCACTGAAGCTTTCTTT

J: TRBJ2-5
size: -
V: TRBV4-1
D: -
CDR3: CASSPSPRGRETQYF
DNA: TGCGCCAGCAGCCCCTCACCCAGGGGTCGGGAGACCCAGTACTTC

J: TRBJ1-4
size: -
V: TRBV2
D: -
CDR3: CASRHRVLGEKLFF
DNA: TGTGCCAGCAGACACAGGGTATTAGGGGAAAAACTGTTTTTT

J: TRBJ2-1
size: once
V: TRBV19
D: TRBD2
CDR3: CASSIKGGGRELASYNEQFF
DNA: TGTGCCAGTAGTATAAAGGGCGGGGGGCGCGAGTTAGCCTCCTACAATGAGCAGTTCTTC

J: TRBJ1-2
size: -
V: TRBV10-3
D: TRBD1
CDR3: CAISDQGENYGYTF
DNA: TGTGCCATCAGTGATCAGGGGGAGAACTATGGCTACACCTTC

J: TRBJ1-2
size: -
V: TRBV7-9
D: -
CDR3: CASSLAAGNYGYTF
DNA: TGTGCCAGCAGCTTAGCTGCCGGGAACTATGGCTACACCTTC

J: TRBJ1-2
size: -
V: TRBV7-8
D: TRBD1
CDR3: CASSLGQNYGYTF
DNA: TGTGCCAGCAGCTTGGGACAGAACTATGGCTACACCTTC

J: TRBJ1-1
size: -
V: TRBV29-1
D: -
CDR3: CSVAGRRAFF
DNA: TGCAGCGTTGCAGGGCGACGGGCTTTCTTT

J: TRBJ1-2
size: -
V: TRBV10-3
D: -
CDR3: CAISVGIRYGYTF
DNA: TGTGCCATCAGCGTCGGGATTCGCTATGGCTACACCTTC

J: TRBJ2-3
size: -
V: TRBV6-9
D: -
CDR3: CASSSVDTQYF
DNA: TGTGCCAGCAGTTCAGTGGATACGCAGTATTTT

J: TRBJ1-2
size: -
V: TRBV4-1
D: -
CDR3: CASSQDSGPNYGYTF
DNA: TGCGCCAGCAGCCAAGATTCAGGCCCTAACTATGGCTACACCTTC

J: TRBJ1-5
size: few
V: TRBV7-9
D: TRBD1
CDR3: CASSLRGSNQPQHF
DNA: TGTGCCAGCAGTCTCAGGGGGAGCAATCAGCCCCAGCATTTT

J: TRBJ1-2
size: -
V: TRBV6-5
D: -
CDR3: CASSYLLGGNYGYTF
DNA: TGTGCCAGCAGTTACCTCCTGGGGGGTAACTATGGCTACACCTTC

J: TRBJ2-6
size: -
V: TRBV7-9
D: -
CDR3: CASSPEGYAGANVLTF
DNA: TGTGCCAGCAGCCCGGAGGGCTACGCTGGGGCCAACGTCCTGACTTTC

J: TRBJ1-2
size: -
V: TRBV19
D: -
CDR3: CASNHARTQDYGYTF
DNA: TGTGCCAGTAATCACGCGAGGACACAGGACTATGGCTACACCTTC

J: TRBJ1-2
size: -
V: TRBV27
D: TRBD1
CDR3: CASSYRGTYGYTF
DNA: TGTGCCAGCAGTTACAGGGGGACCTATGGCTACACCTTC

J: TRBJ1-4
size: -
V: TRBV30
D: -
CDR3: CAWSVGAGSTNEKLFF
DNA: TGTGCCTGGAGTGTCGGGGCGGGGTCCACTAATGAAAAACTGTTTTTT

J: TRBJ2-1
size: -
V: TRBV10-3
D: -
CDR3: CAISELDEQFF
DNA: TGTGCCATCAGTGAGCTCGATGAGCAGTTCTTC

J: TRBJ2-3
size: -
V: TRBV21-1
D: -
CDR3: CASSPPMIPTVDTQYF
DNA: TGTGCCAGCAGCCCACCGATGATACCAACGGTAGATACGCAGTATTTT

J: TRBJ2-3
size: -
V: TRBV5-1
D: TRBD2
CDR3: CASSLTGLAAVASTDTQYF
DNA: TGCGCCAGCAGCCTGACGGGACTAGCGGCGGTAGCTAGCACAGATACGCAGTATTTT

J: TRBJ2-1
size: -
V: TRBV6-1
D: -
CDR3: CASSESLVFNEQFF
DNA: TGTGCCAGCAGTGAATCCCTTGTCTTCAATGAGCAGTTCTTC

J: TRBJ1-6
size: -
V: TRBV2
D: TRBD1
CDR3: CASTTRTGDNSPLHF
DNA: TGTGCCAGCACTACCCGGACAGGCGATAATTCACCCCTCCACTTT

J: TRBJ1-5
size: -
V: TRBV6-5
D: TRBD1
CDR3: CASSRTGTQPQHF
DNA: TGTGCCAGCAGCAGGACAGGTACTCAGCCCCAGCATTTT

J: TRBJ2-5
size: -
V: TRBV5-4
D: TRBD2
CDR3: CASSPLRGGQKETQYF
DNA: TGTGCCAGCAGCCCCCTCCGGGGGGGCCAGAAAGAGACCCAGTACTTC

J: TRBJ2-2
size: -
V: TRBV7-9
D: TRBD1
CDR3: CANDGDRGHTGELFF
DNA: TGTGCCAACGATGGGGACAGGGGCCACACCGGGGAGTTGTTTTTT

J: TRBJ1-2
size: -
V: TRBV30
D: -
CDR3: CAWSPGVGYTF
DNA: TGTGCCTGGAGTCCAGGGGTTGGCTACACCTTC

J: TRBJ1-2
size: -
V: TRBV24-1
D: TRBD1
CDR3: CATSGPGQDYGYTF
DNA: TGTGCCACCAGTGGCCCGGGACAGGACTATGGCTACACCTTC